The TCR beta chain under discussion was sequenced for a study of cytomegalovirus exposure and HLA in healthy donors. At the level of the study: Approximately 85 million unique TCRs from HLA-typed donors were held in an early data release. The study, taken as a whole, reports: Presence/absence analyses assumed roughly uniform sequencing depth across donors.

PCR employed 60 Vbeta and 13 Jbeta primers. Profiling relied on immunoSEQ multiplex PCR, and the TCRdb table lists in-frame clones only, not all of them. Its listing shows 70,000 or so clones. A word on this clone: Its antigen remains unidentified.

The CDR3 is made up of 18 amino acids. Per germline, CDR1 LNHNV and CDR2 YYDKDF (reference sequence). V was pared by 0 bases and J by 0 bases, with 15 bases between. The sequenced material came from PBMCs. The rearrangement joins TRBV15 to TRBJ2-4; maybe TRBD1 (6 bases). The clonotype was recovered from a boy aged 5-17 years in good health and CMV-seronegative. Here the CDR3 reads CATSRDYMDRGAKNIQYF. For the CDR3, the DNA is TGTGCCACCAGCAGAGATTACATGGACAGAGGAGCCAAAAACATTCAGTACTTC.